The clone carrying this T cell receptor (beta chain) was seen ten or more times. The entry originates in a study of molecular identifiers for immune sequencing clone quantification. TCRdb fed the PCR reads into MiXCR, producing one record per CDR3 protein. The sample has about 640,000 distinct CDR3 sequences, about 20% seen once. Naive CD8 T cells were sorted as CD8+CD4-CCR7+CD45RA+. This TCR was sampled from a human donor in good health. Some libraries in this study had Jurkat cell RNA spiked in. The sequenced sample was naive CD8+ T cells from blood, with Jurkat cell RNA spiked in. The subset was: FACS-sorted CD8+CD4-CCR7+CD45RA+ naive T cells.

In DNA form, the CDR3 reads TGTGCCAGCATTCATACTGATCTGCCAGATACGCAGTATTTT. As protein: CASIHTDLPDTQYF. The rearrangement links TRBV12-3 or TRBV12-4 to TRBJ2-3; D uncertain. This CDR3 is 14 amino acids long. Trimming removed 7 bases at V and 4 bases at J, with 15 bases between.